Listed below are T cell receptor beta chains from one sample, sequenced in a study of chemoradiotherapy in HPV16-positive cancers. The protocol was immunoSEQ multiplex PCR, while the TCRdb copy is restricted to in-frame clones and leaves out a portion. The sample holds over a thousand clones, roughly 45% seen once. Collection took place from a patient who underwent chemoradiotherapy. These TCRs come from a human donor with HPV-associated anogenital cancer. Each CDR3 is given with its conserved first and last residue. A D gene is named only where the DNA matches it firmly. Size values are once, few and many counts, or a class for expanded clones, and some rows have none.

clone_size: .
d_call: .
v_call: TRBV29-1
j_call: TRBJ2-5
cdr3_nt: TGCAGCGCAGGGGGGCAGGGAGAGACCCAGTACTTC
cdr3_aa: CSAGGQGETQYF

clone_size: .
d_call: TRBD2
v_call: TRBV5-1
j_call: TRBJ2-7
cdr3_nt: TGCGCCAGCAGCTTCCTAGCGGGGGAGGGGTCCTACGAGCAGTACTTC
cdr3_aa: CASSFLAGEGSYEQYF

clone_size: few
d_call: .
v_call: TRBV7-6
j_call: TRBJ1-1
cdr3_nt: TGTGCCAGCCTTGGTCAGGGAATAGCTGAAGCTTTCTTT
cdr3_aa: CASLGQGIAEAFF

clone_size: .
d_call: TRBD1
v_call: TRBV2
j_call: TRBJ2-6
cdr3_nt: TGTGCCAGCAGTAAGGGGACAGCTGGGGCCAACGTCCTGACTTTC
cdr3_aa: CASSKGTAGANVLTF

clone_size: .
d_call: .
v_call: TRBV27
j_call: TRBJ1-1
cdr3_nt: TGTGCCAGCAGTATAGCAGGGGTAACTGAAGCTTTCTTT
cdr3_aa: CASSIAGVTEAFF

clone_size: .
d_call: .
v_call: TRBV13
j_call: TRBJ2-7
cdr3_nt: TGTGCCAGCAGCTTAGGGGGATATAGGAACGAGCAGTACTTC
cdr3_aa: CASSLGGYRNEQYF

clone_size: few
d_call: .
v_call: TRBV2
j_call: TRBJ1-1
cdr3_nt: TGTGCCAGCAACTTCAGGGTTTACACTGAAGCTTTCTTT
cdr3_aa: CASNFRVYTEAFF

clone_size: .
d_call: TRBD2
v_call: TRBV7-7
j_call: TRBJ2-5
cdr3_nt: TGTGCTAGCAGCTTAGGGACTACCTCGGGTGAGACCCAGTACTTC
cdr3_aa: CASSLGTTSGETQYF

clone_size: .
d_call: .
v_call: TRBV5-1
j_call: TRBJ1-2
cdr3_nt: TGCGCCAGCAGCCCAATCGCGGGTGATGGCTACACCTTC
cdr3_aa: CASSPIAGDGYTF

clone_size: .
d_call: TRBD2
v_call: TRBV7-4
j_call: TRBJ2-7
cdr3_nt: TGTGCCAGCAGCTTAGGGGTAGCGGGGACCTACGAGCAGTACTTC
cdr3_aa: CASSLGVAGTYEQYF

clone_size: .
d_call: TRBD2
v_call: TRBV7-6
j_call: TRBJ2-7
cdr3_nt: TGTGCCAGCAGCCCCGGACTAGCGGACCTCTCCTACGAGCAGTACTTC
cdr3_aa: CASSPGLADLSYEQYF

clone_size: .
d_call: TRBD2
v_call: TRBV11-3
j_call: TRBJ2-1
cdr3_nt: TGTGCCAGCAGCTTAGGAAGCGGGAGCTCCTACAATGAGCAGTTCTTC
cdr3_aa: CASSLGSGSSYNEQFF

clone_size: once
d_call: .
v_call: TRBV9
j_call: TRBJ1-2
cdr3_nt: TGTGCCAGCAGCGTACAACCGGGAAACTATGGCTACACCTTC
cdr3_aa: CASSVQPGNYGYTF

clone_size: .
d_call: .
v_call: TRBV27
j_call: TRBJ1-4
cdr3_nt: TGTGCCAGCAGTTTGGGCCGGGGGAGTGAACTGTTTTTT
cdr3_aa: CASSLGRGSELFF

clone_size: few
d_call: .
v_call: TRBV11-2
j_call: TRBJ1-2
cdr3_nt: TGTGCCAGCAGCTCCAACTATGGCTACACCTTC
cdr3_aa: CASSSNYGYTF

clone_size: .
d_call: TRBD1
v_call: TRBV5-1
j_call: TRBJ2-1
cdr3_nt: TGCGCCAGCAGCTTGACTTTCGGACAGGGATATAGCAATGAGCAGTTCTTC
cdr3_aa: CASSLTFGQGYSNEQFF

clone_size: .
d_call: .
v_call: TRBV4-1
j_call: TRBJ1-1
cdr3_nt: TGCGCCAGCAGCCAAGAACCAGGAATGAACACTGAAGCTTTCTTT
cdr3_aa: CASSQEPGMNTEAFF

clone_size: .
d_call: .
v_call: TRBV20-1
j_call: TRBJ2-5
cdr3_nt: TGCAGTGCTAGAGATCGAGAGACCCAGTACTTC
cdr3_aa: CSARDRETQYF

clone_size: large
d_call: .
v_call: TRBV7-3
j_call: TRBJ1-1
cdr3_nt: TGTGCCAGCAGCTTACACCAGGGGAACACTGAAGCTTTCTTT
cdr3_aa: CASSLHQGNTEAFF

clone_size: .
d_call: .
v_call: TRBV5-1
j_call: TRBJ2-7
cdr3_nt: TGCGCCAGCAGCTTGGTAGAGGGTTTGGGAAACGAGCAGTACTTC
cdr3_aa: CASSLVEGLGNEQYF